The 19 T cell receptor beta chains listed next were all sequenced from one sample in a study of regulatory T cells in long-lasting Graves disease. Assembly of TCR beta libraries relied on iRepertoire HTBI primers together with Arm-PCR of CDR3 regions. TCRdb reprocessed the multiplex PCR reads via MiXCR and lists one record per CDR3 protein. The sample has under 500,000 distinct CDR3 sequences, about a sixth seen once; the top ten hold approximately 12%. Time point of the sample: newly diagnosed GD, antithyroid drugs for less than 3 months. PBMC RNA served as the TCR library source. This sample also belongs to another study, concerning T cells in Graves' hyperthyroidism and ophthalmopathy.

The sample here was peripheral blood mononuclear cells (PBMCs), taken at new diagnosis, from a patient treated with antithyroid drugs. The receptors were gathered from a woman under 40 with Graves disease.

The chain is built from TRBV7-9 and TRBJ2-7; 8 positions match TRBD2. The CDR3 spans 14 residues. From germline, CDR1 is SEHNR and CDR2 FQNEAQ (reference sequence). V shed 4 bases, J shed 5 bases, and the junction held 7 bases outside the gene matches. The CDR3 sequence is CASSSTREGNEQYF. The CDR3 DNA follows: TGTGCCAGCAGCTCAACCCGGGAGGGCAACGAGCAGTACTTC.

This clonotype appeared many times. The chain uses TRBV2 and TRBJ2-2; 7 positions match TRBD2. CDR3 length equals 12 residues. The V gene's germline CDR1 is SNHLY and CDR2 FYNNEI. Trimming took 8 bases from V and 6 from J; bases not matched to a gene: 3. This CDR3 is CASVRESGELFF. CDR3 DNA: TGTGCCAGCGTGCGGGAGTCCGGGGAGCTGTTTTTT. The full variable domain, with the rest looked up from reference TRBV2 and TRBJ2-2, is EPEVTQTPSHQVTQMGQEVILRCVPISNHLYFYWYRQILGQKVEFLVSFYNNEISEKSEIFDDQFSVERPDGSNFTLKIRSTKLEDSAMYFCASVRESGELFFGEGSRLTVL.

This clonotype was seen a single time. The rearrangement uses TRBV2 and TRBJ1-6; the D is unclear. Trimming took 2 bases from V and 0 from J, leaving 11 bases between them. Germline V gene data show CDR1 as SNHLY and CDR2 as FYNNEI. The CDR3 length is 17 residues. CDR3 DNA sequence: TGTGCCAGCAGTGAATTCGAAGGGAGCTCCTATAATTCACCCCTCCACTTT. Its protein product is CASSEFEGSSYNSPLHF.

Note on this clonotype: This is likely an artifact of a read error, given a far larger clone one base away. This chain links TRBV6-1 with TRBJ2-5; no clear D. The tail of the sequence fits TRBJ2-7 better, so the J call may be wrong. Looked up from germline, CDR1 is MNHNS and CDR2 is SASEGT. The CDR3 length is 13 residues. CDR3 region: CVSSVGRKDEQYF. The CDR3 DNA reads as TGTGTCAGCAGTGTCGGTAGGAAAGACGAGCAGTACTTC.

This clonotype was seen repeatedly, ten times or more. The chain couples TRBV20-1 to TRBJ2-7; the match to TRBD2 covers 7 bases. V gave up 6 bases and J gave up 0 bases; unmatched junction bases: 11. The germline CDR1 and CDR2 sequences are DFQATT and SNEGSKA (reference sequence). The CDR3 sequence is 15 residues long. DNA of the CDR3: TGCAGTGCCAGCGGGGCGGGAGCCCCCTCCTACGAGCAGTACTTC. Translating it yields CSASGAGAPSYEQYF.

The DNA of the CDR3 is TGCAGTGCTAGAGGGTTCGGCCAGAATAGCAATCAGCCCCAGCATTTT. Protein: CSARGFGQNSNQPQHF. This sequence joins TRBV20-1 and TRBJ1-5; unclear D gene. Deletions cut 1 base from V and 0 bases from J, with 13 bases between. The germline CDR1 and CDR2 sequences are DFQATT and SNEGSKA (reference sequence). This CDR3 has 16 residues.

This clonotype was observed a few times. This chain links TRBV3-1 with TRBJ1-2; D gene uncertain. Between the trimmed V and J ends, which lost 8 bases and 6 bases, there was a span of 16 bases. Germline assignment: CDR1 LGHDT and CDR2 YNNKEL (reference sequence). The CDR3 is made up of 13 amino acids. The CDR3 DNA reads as TGTGCCAGCTCCTGGGGTGGTAATGATGGCTACACCTTC. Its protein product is CASSWGGNDGYTF.

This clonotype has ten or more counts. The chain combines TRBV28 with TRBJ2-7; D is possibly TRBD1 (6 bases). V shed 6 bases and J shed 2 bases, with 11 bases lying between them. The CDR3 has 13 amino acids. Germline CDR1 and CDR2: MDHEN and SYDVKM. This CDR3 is CASSFPGAYEQYF. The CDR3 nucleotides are TGTGCCAGCAGCTTCCCAGGGGCCTACGAGCAGTACTTC.

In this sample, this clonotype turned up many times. The chain's CDR3 is CSARDAGGIYNEQFF. DNA of the CDR3: TGCAGTGCTAGAGACGCGGGAGGAATTTACAATGAGCAGTTCTTC. The chain combines TRBV20-1 with TRBJ2-1; 8 nucleotides align to TRBD2. There are 15 residues in the CDR3. Trimming removed 0 bases from V and 4 bases from J; junction bases left unmatched: 5. Germline assignment: CDR1 DFQATT and CDR2 SNEGSKA (reference sequence).

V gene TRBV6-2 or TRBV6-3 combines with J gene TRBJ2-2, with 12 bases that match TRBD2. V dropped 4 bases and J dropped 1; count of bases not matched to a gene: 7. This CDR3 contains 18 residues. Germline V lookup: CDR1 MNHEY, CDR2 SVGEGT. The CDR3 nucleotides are TGTGCCAGCAGTTTCTGGACTAGCGGGATCCAGAACACCGGGGAGCTGTTTTTT. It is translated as CASSFWTSGIQNTGELFF.

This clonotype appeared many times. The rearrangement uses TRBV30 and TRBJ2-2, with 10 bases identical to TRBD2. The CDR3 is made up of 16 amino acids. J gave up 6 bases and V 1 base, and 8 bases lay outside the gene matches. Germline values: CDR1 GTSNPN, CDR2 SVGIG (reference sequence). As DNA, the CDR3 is TGTGCCTGGAGTGGATCGGGGACTAGCGAAGCCGGGGAGCTGTTTTTT. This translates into CAWSGSGTSEAGELFF.

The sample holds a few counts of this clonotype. CDR3 DNA: TGTGCCAGCACGACGGACAGAGGCTCCTACAATGAGCAGTTCTTC. It specifies CASTTDRGSYNEQFF. The rearrangement links TRBV27 to TRBJ2-1; D possibly corresponds to TRBD1 (6 bases). The CDR3 totals 15 residues. V lost 7 bases, J lost 0 bases, and 13 bases lay in between. Germline CDR1 reads MNHEY; CDR2 reads SMNVEV (reference sequence).

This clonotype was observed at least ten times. DNA of the CDR3: TGTGCCAGCAGCAGGGACAGGGAAAATGAGCAGTTCTTC. This codes for CASSRDRENEQFF. The J gene is TRBJ2-1, the V gene TRBV7-8, with TRBD1 matching over 9 bases. The CDR3 spans 13 residues. V was clipped by 5 bases and J by 7 bases; unmatched bases: 3. CDR1 is SGHVS, CDR2 FQNEAQ, per germline.

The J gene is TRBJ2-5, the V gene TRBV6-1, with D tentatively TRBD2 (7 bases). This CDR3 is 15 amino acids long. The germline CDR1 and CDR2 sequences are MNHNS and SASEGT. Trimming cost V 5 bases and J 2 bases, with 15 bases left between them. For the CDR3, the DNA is TGTGCCAGCAGTCCAAGGGGGGAGGGGCAAGAGACCCAGTACTTC. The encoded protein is CASSPRGEGQETQYF.

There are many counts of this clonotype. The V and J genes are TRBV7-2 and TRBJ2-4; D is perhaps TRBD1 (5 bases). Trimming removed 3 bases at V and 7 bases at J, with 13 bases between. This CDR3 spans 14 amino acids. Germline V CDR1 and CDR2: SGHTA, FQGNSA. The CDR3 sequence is CASSLGLGDNIQYF. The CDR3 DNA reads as TGTGCCAGCAGCTTGGGGCTAGGTGATAACATTCAGTACTTC. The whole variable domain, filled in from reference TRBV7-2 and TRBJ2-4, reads GAGVSQSPSNKVTEKGKDVELRCDPISGHTALYWYRQSLGQGLEFLIYFQGNSAPDKSGLPSDRFSAERTGGSVSTLTIQRTQQEDSAVYLCASSLGLGDNIQYFGAGTRLSVL.

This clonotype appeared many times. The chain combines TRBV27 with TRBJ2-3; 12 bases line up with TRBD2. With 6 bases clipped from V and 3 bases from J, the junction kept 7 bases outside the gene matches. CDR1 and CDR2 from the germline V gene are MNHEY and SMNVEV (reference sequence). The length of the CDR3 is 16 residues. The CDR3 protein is CASRPLAGGPTDTQYF. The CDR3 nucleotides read TGTGCCAGCAGACCTCTAGCGGGAGGGCCGACAGATACGCAGTATTTT.

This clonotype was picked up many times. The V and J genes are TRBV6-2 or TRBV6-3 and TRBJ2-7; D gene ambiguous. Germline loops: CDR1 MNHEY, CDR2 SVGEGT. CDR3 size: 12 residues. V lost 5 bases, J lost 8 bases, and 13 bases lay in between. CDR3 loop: CASSRTTGQQYF. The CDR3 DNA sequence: TGTGCCAGCAGTAGAACTACCGGGCAGCAGTACTTC.

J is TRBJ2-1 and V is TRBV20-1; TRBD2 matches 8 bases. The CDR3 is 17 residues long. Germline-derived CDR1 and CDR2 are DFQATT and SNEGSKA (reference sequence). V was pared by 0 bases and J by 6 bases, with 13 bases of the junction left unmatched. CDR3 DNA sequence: TGCAGTGCTAGAGATCTTTCTAGGACTAGCAATCGCAATGAGCAGTTCTTC. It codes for CSARDLSRTSNRNEQFF.

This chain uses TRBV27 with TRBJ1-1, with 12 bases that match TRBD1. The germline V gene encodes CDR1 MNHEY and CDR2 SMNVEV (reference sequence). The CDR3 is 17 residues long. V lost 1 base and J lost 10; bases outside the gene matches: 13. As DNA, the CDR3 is TGTGCCAGCAGTTTATGGACTCCCGGGACAGGGGGCCCGGCAGCTTTCTTT. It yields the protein CASSLWTPGTGGPAAFF.